This T cell receptor beta chain was profiled in a study of blood T cell repertoires in COVID-19. V was pared by 8 bases and J by 7 bases, with 11 bases between. From germline, CDR1 is MNHEY and CDR2 SVGAGI. The CDR3 loop spans 11 amino acids. Study processing details: It was from reference gene primer amplification that nucleated cell counts were estimated. The assay was immunoSEQ multiplex PCR, and TCRdb's table has in-frame clones only and misses some. For V, J and clone size, that table is used; D and trimming come from the DNA. The top ten clones hold 9.5% to 13% of a sample with around 200,000 clones, approximately 87% of them seen once.

The gene calls are TRBV6-5 and TRBJ1-2; D is uncertain. The sequence was obtained from a woman aged 55-69 years with COVID-19, enrolled during active disease. What was sequenced was peripheral blood. CDR3 nucleotide sequence: TGTGCCAGCTACAAGAAGCGTGGCTACACCTTC. This codes for CASYKKRGYTF.